This T cell receptor (beta chain) came from a study of glioma-infiltrating T cells after dendritic cell vaccination. The repertoire was sequenced with immunoSEQ multiplex PCR; TCRdb's copy has only in-frame clones and lacks some. The table has 80,000 to 100,000 clones, approximately 84% seen once. Germline values: CDR1 MDHEN, CDR2 SYDVKM. This CDR3 has 14 residues. Trimming removed 7 bases from V and 6 bases from J; junction bases left unmatched: 9. Time point of the sample: after dendritic cell vaccination, including at tumor progression/relapse. The receptor was derived from a human donor with glioblastoma. This chain uses TRBV28 with TRBJ2-5, with TRBD2 matching 9 bases. Sequencing was performed on blood, taken after dendritic cell vaccination. CDR3 sequence (DNA): TGTGCCAGCAATTTTAGCGGGGGCGGACAGACCCAGTACTTC. This encodes CASNFSGGGQTQYF. Using reference TRBV28 and TRBJ2-5 for the parts outside the CDR3, the full variable domain is DVKVTQSSRYLVKRTGEKVFLECVQDMDHENMFWYRQDPGLGLRLIYFSYDVKMKEKGDIPEGYSVSREKKERFSLILESASTNQTSMYLCASNFSGGGQTQYFGPGTRLLVL.